This T cell receptor (beta chain) was observed in a study of T cells after yellow fever vaccination. Study overall: Low-cell-number fractions were prepared with SMART-Seq v4 Ultra Low Input. Study observations and caveats: A faster peak, day 5 versus 15, was reached by the weaker secondary response. Clonotype sharing between CD4 and CD8 compartments was small.

Turning to this clonotype: Its matching antigen is unknown.

Template switching by 5'RACE produced TCR cDNA, adding a universal primer site and UMIs. In TCRdb, the 5' RACE reads were re-called with MiXCR into one record per CDR3 protein. The table shows a few hundred thousand distinct CDR3 sequences, with roughly 8% occurring only once. Germline V gene data show CDR1 as GTSNPN and CDR2 as SVGIG (reference sequence). The CDR3 loop spans 11 amino acids. V was clipped by 0 bases and J by 7 bases, with 5 bases between them. The rearrangement joins TRBV30 to TRBJ2-3; D is undetermined. The clonotype originates from a man aged 18 to 30 who received the YFV17D yellow fever vaccine. The sample here was PBMCs, taken about 41 days after the first yellow fever vaccination. The CDR3: CAWSVQYTQYF. CDR3 bases: TGTGCCTGGAGTGTACAGTATACGCAGTATTTT.